This is a list of T cell receptor beta chains from one sample in a study of post-analysis software for immune sequencing data. TCRdb reanalysed the PCR reads using MiXCR and keeps one entry per CDR3 protein. The sample holds 150,000 to 200,000 distinct CDR3 sequences, around 36% seen once. Source: blood, taken after autologous hematopoietic stem cell transplantation. These receptors all stem from a girl between 10 and 17 years old with multiple sclerosis. Each CDR3 is given with its conserved first and last residue. The D gene is left open where the match is weak. Clone size is not always given. Where it is, it says once, few, many or a class for expanded clones.

V gene	D gene	clone size	J gene	CDR3 DNA	CDR3 protein
TRBV6-6	NA	NA	TRBJ1-4	TGTGCCAGCAGGGGAGAGACAGTTTCAAATGAAAAACTGTTTTTT	CASRGETVSNEKLFF
TRBV2	NA	NA	TRBJ2-1	TGTGCCAGCAGTGAGGGCAGGGCTTACAATGAGCAGTTCTTC	CASSEGRAYNEQFF
TRBV10-3	NA	NA	TRBJ2-5	TGTGCCATCAGTGAGGAAGACAGGATAGGCGAGACCCAGTACTTC	CAISEEDRIGETQYF
TRBV10-3	TRBD2	NA	TRBJ2-7	TGTGCCATCAGTGGGACTAGCGGGAGCATCACCTACAATGAGCAGTACTTC	CAISGTSGSITYNEQYF
TRBV12-3/TRBV12-4	NA	NA	TRBJ2-5	TGTGCCAGCAGTTTTGCAGTCAGTCTAGAGACCCAGTACTTC	CASSFAVSLETQYF
TRBV7-2	NA	NA	TRBJ1-4	TGTGCCAGCAGCTTAGCAGTCGAAGCCCAGCTGTTTTTT	CASSLAVEAQLFF
TRBV20-1	NA	few	TRBJ1-1	TGCAGTGCGGAACAGGGAGGAGACACTGAAGCTTTCTTT	CSAEQGGDTEAFF
TRBV20-1	NA	few	TRBJ2-6	TGCAGTGCTAGAAGACTCCAGGGGGACTCCCGAAGGGGGGCCAACGTCCTGACTTTC	CSARRLQGDSRRGANVLTF
TRBV5-5	NA	NA	TRBJ2-1	TGTGCCAGCAGCGGTAAGGGACGGGGGACCTACAGTGAGCAGTTCTTC	CASSGKGRGTYSEQFF
TRBV3-1	TRBD2	few	TRBJ2-4	TGTGCCAGCAGCCAAGGAAACGGGAGGGCGGGTATTGGCATTCAGTACTTC	CASSQGNGRAGIGIQYF
TRBV7-8	TRBD1	NA	TRBJ2-7	TGTGCCAGCAGCGACCCGGACAGGGCTAACGAGCAGTACTTC	CASSDPDRANEQYF
TRBV7-2	NA	NA	TRBJ2-5	TGTGCCAGCAGCTTACTAGCAGGGACCCAGTACTTC	CASSLLAGTQYF
TRBV29-1	NA	few	TRBJ2-7	TGCAGCGTTGAACTGGCAGGTGGCTACGAGCAGTACTTC	CSVELAGGYEQYF
TRBV5-1	NA	NA	TRBJ2-1	TGCGCCAGCAGCTTGGGCCCTCCGAGCTCCTACAATGAGCAGTTCTTC	CASSLGPPSSYNEQFF
TRBV6-5	NA	many	TRBJ2-7	TGTGCCAGCAGACGCGGGGCAGAAGAGCAGTACTTC	CASRRGAEEQYF
TRBV20-1	NA	NA	TRBJ1-1	TGCGGGTCAAGAGGGGGACGGGGTGGTCACACTGAAGCTTTCTTT	CGSRGGRGGHTEAFF
TRBV7-8	NA	NA	TRBJ2-6	TGTGCCAGCAGCTTAGTTCCTCCAGTGGGCTCTGGGGCCAACGTCCTGACTTTC	CASSLVPPVGSGANVLTF
TRBV5-8	NA	few	TRBJ2-1	TGTGCCAGCAGCTTGTCAGTAAGCAATGAGCAGTTCTTC	CASSLSVSNEQFF
TRBV20-1	NA	NA	TRBJ2-7	TGCAGTGCTAGAGTCGGGAGAGTCGACGAGCAGTACTTC	CSARVGRVDEQYF
TRBV7-9	NA	NA	TRBJ2-7	TGTGCCAGCAGCTTGGGGGGACAGAGGTACGAGCAGTACTTC	CASSLGGQRYEQYF
TRBV7-7	TRBD1	few	TRBJ1-4	TGTGCTAGCAGCGCGGGGACAGGGGGCAAGGAAAAACTGTTTTTT	CASSAGTGGKEKLFF
TRBV9	TRBD2	NA	TRBJ2-7	TGTGCCAGCAGCCCGTGGACTAGCGGAGCCTACGAGCAGTACTTC	CASSPWTSGAYEQYF
TRBV20-1	NA	NA	TRBJ2-7	TGCAGTGCTAGAGATGTGCGCTACGAGCAGTACTTC	CSARDVRYEQYF
TRBV20-1	NA	NA	TRBJ2-5	TGCAGTGCTAGTCGGGGGGCTGGCGGGAGCGAGGAGACCCAGTACTTC	CSASRGAGGSEETQYF
TRBV7-9	TRBD2	once	TRBJ2-3	TGTGCCAGCAGCTGGGAGGGTAGCACAGATACGCAGTATTTT	CASSWEGSTDTQYF
TRBV11-2	TRBD2	NA	TRBJ2-3	TGTGCCAGCAGCTTGACTAGCGGCCACACAGATACGCAGTATTTT	CASSLTSGHTDTQYF
TRBV7-8	NA	NA	TRBJ2-1	TGTGCCAGCAGCTTAGTCCAGGGGGGCTACAATGAGCAGTTCTTC	CASSLVQGGYNEQFF